The 32 T cell receptor beta chains below were found in one sample sequenced in a study of identical twins. TCRdb re-called the 5' RACE reads through MiXCR, storing one row per CDR3 protein. This sample has a few hundred thousand distinct CDR3 sequences, with roughly 9.9% found just once. These data also formed part of another study, on yellow fever vaccine responses in identical twins.

Material for sequencing was PBMCs. The receptors derive from a woman under 30 in good health.

This clonotype was picked up a small number of times. The chain joins TRBV6-2 or TRBV6-3 to TRBJ2-1; 13 positions match TRBD2. With V trimmed by 7 bases and J by 9 bases, 9 bases remained unmatched. The CDR3 is 15 residues long. Germline V gene lookup returns CDR1 MNHEY and CDR2 SVGEGT. The CDR3 DNA sequence: TGTGCCAGCACCACGGGGACTAGCGGGACTGCTGAGCAGTTCTTC. Translation: CASTTGTSGTAEQFF.

This clonotype showed up many times. The genes are TRBV9 and TRBJ2-7, with D unresolved. CDR3 length equals 15 residues. The V and J ends lost 0 bases and 2 bases respectively, with 12 bases between them. Germline lookup yields CDR1 SGDLS and CDR2 YYNGEE. The CDR3 nucleotides are TGTGCCAGCAGCGTAGAGCCAGTGGTCCCCTACGAGCAGTACTTC. Translation gives CASSVEPVVPYEQYF.

This clonotype appeared many times. CDR3 residues: CSVASWPSTDTQYF. CDR3 nucleotide sequence: TGCAGCGTTGCTAGCTGGCCTAGCACAGATACGCAGTATTTT. The gene calls are TRBV29-1 and TRBJ2-3; TRBD2 might be the D (5 bases). Germline V gene data show CDR1 as SQVTM and CDR2 as ANQGSEA. Trimming left V 4 bases short and J 0 bases short, with 11 bases between. The CDR3 consists of 14 residues.

This rearrangement joins TRBV7-2 to TRBJ2-7; D remains ambiguous. Germline lookup yields CDR1 SGHTA and CDR2 FQGNSA. V lost 5 bases to trimming and J lost 0 bases, with 14 bases between them. The CDR3 runs to 15 residues. CDR3 protein: CASSLGFGISYEQYF. The CDR3 coding sequence is TGTGCCAGCAGCCTCGGATTTGGGATCTCCTACGAGCAGTACTTC.

This clonotype was picked up many times. The chain uses TRBV28 and TRBJ2-7, with 9 bases fitting TRBD2. CDR1 is MDHEN, CDR2 SYDVKM, per germline. Trimming cost V 2 bases and J 4 bases; bases outside gene matches: 6. CDR3 size: 15 residues. The CDR3 DNA reads TGTGCCAGCAGTTTAGGGTCTAGCGGGATATACGAGCAGTACTTC. This gives the protein CASSLGSSGIYEQYF.

There are a few counts of this clonotype. J is TRBJ2-7 and V is TRBV7-2, with 8 positions matching TRBD2. With V trimmed by 1 base and J by 0 bases, 5 bases remained unmatched. The CDR3 covers 16 residues. The germline V gene has CDR1 SGHTA and CDR2 FQGNSA. The CDR3 protein is CASSLVGSGDSYEQYF. In DNA, the CDR3 is TGTGCCAGCAGCTTAGTAGGTAGCGGGGACTCCTACGAGCAGTACTTC.

This clonotype has ten or more counts. The chain is built from TRBV29-1 and TRBJ1-5; unclear D gene. The V gene's germline CDR1 is SQVTM and CDR2 ANQGSEA. Trimming removed 6 bases from V and 5 bases from J, with 14 bases in between. The CDR3 is made up of 13 amino acids. CDR3 DNA: TGCAGCGTCAAAGGGTCTTTAGATCAGCCCCAGCATTTT. Encoded protein: CSVKGSLDQPQHF.

In its sample, this clonotype was seen many times. The J gene is TRBJ2-5, the V gene TRBV3-1, with D perhaps TRBD1 (5 bases). Germline loops: CDR1 LGHDT, CDR2 YNNKEL (reference sequence). The CDR3 length is 14 residues. Trimming took 4 bases from V and 7 from J, leaving 16 bases between them. The DNA for the CDR3 is TGTGCCAGCAGCCGTCCTTTACAGGAAGGGACCCAGTACTTC. Translation: CASSRPLQEGTQYF.

This clonotype has a count of ten or more. The chain is built from TRBV12-3 or TRBV12-4 and TRBJ2-3; possibly TRBD2 for D (5 bases). The V and J ends lost 3 bases and 2 bases respectively, with 12 bases between them. The CDR3 is 15 amino acids. CDR3 amino acids: CASSFRRTDTDTQYF. The CDR3 nucleotides are TGTGCCAGCAGTTTCCGGAGGACTGACACAGATACGCAGTATTTT.

This clonotype has at least ten counts. The rearrangement joins TRBV7-8 to TRBJ2-7; D is perhaps TRBD2 (5 bases). CDR1 is SGHVS and CDR2 is FQNEAQ in the germline V gene. There are 14 residues in the CDR3. V was cut by 5 bases and J by 1 base, with 12 bases left in between. The CDR3 reads CASSPVGVSYEQYF. The CDR3 coding sequence is TGTGCCAGCAGCCCCGTGGGAGTTTCCTACGAGCAGTACTTC.

The chain links TRBV5-1 to TRBJ2-1, with TRBD1 identical over 7 bases. The ends lost 2 bases at V and 2 bases at J; junction bases unmatched: 13. Germline assignment: CDR1 SGHRS and CDR2 YFSETQ. The CDR3 runs 18 residues. The CDR3: CASSFSGTATRTYNEQFF. Written as DNA, the CDR3 is TGCGCCAGCAGCTTCTCTGGGACAGCTACACGGACCTACAATGAGCAGTTCTTC.

V is TRBV25-1 and J is TRBJ2-1; 8 bases map to TRBD2. This CDR3 is 15 amino acids long. Germline CDR1 and CDR2: MGHDK and SYGVNS. V lost 3 bases and J lost 7; bases outside the gene matches: 8. This CDR3 is CASSDRAGVRNEQFF. The CDR3 DNA reads as TGTGCCAGCAGTGACAGAGCGGGAGTCAGGAATGAGCAGTTCTTC. The full variable domain, rest sourced from reference TRBV25-1 and TRBJ2-1, is EADIYQTPRYLVIGTGKKITLECSQTMGHDKMYWYQQDPGMELHLIHYSYGVNSTEKGDLSSESTVSRIRTEHFPLTLESARPSHTSQYLCASSDRAGVRNEQFFGPGTRLTVL.

This clonotype was seen a few times. This sequence joins TRBV4-1 and TRBJ2-3; 8 bases fit TRBD2. Germline trimming cut 2 bases from V and 0 bases from J; bases unmatched to any gene: 13. This CDR3 region has 19 residues. Looked up from germline, CDR1 is MGHRA and CDR2 is YSYEKL. The CDR3 DNA is TGCGCCAGCAGCCAACCTAACACCGGGACTAGGCCTAGCACAGATACGCAGTATTTT. As protein: CASSQPNTGTRPSTDTQYF.

Ten or more counts support this clonotype. The V call is TRBV12-3 or TRBV12-4, the J call TRBJ2-7; 11 nucleotides line up with TRBD2. The junction had 9 bases not matched to a gene; V was cut back by 3 bases and J by 2 bases. The CDR3 consists of 17 residues. As DNA, the CDR3 is TGTGCCAGCAGTTTGGTAGCGGGGGGGCAACTCACCTACGAGCAGTACTTC. Translation gives CASSLVAGGQLTYEQYF.

This clonotype was seen a few times. The chain joins TRBV25-1 to TRBJ2-5; TRBD1 aligns across 9 bases. The germline V gene has CDR1 MGHDK and CDR2 SYGVNS. CDR3 length: 13 amino acids. Losses at the gene ends were 6 bases for V and 5 bases for J; bases not matched to a gene: 4. The CDR3 sequence: CASRQTGGETQYF. The CDR3 DNA is TGTGCCAGCAGACAGACAGGGGGGGAGACCCAGTACTTC.

The sample holds a few counts of this clonotype. The chain carries TRBV30 and TRBJ2-6, with 7 bases aligning to TRBD1. The germline V gene has CDR1 GTSNPN and CDR2 SVGIG (reference sequence). The CDR3 spans 16 residues. V trimming: 4 bases; J trimming: 0 bases; junction bases outside the gene matches: 6. CDR3: CAWKWTGLSGANVLTF. CDR3 sequence (DNA): TGTGCCTGGAAGTGGACAGGCCTCTCTGGGGCCAACGTCCTGACTTTC.

In its sample, this clonotype was seen a few times. This rearrangement joins TRBV10-2 to TRBJ1-5, with D hard to call. CDR1 WSHSY and CDR2 SAAADI come from the germline V gene. The CDR3 consists of 14 residues. Trimming took off 7 bases at V and 6 bases at J, with 16 bases between the two ends. CDR3 DNA: TGCGCCAGCAAAGAAATACTGACGGGTCAGCCCCAGCATTTT. Its translation: CASKEILTGQPQHF.

This clonotype was found many times. Relative to the germline gene, one junction end is altered; a read error may explain this. The V call is TRBV4-3, the J call TRBJ1-4, with D unresolved. This CDR3 spans 13 amino acids. Germline loops: CDR1 LGHNA, CDR2 YSLEER. The CDR3 is CASSQDTVGTTIF. The CDR3 DNA reads TGCGCCAGCAGCCAAGATACCGTAGGAACAACCATTTTT.

This clonotype has at least ten counts. The chain employs TRBV5-1 and TRBJ2-7; D is perhaps TRBD2 (5 bases). CDR3 size: 13 residues. V lost 7 bases and J lost 7, with 18 bases in between. CDR1 and CDR2 (germline): SGHRS, YFSETQ. This CDR3 is CASRLTNLLEQYF. CDR3 in DNA: TGCGCCAGCCGTCTGACTAATCTGCTTGAGCAGTACTTC.

This clonotype showed up many times. The V and J genes are TRBV27 and TRBJ1-1, with 10 bases identical to TRBD1. Trimming cost V 3 bases and J 4 bases; bases outside gene matches: 2. The CDR3 has 14 amino acids. Germline V gene data show CDR1 as MNHEY and CDR2 as SMNVEV (reference sequence). The DNA of the CDR3 is TGTGCCAGCAGTTTGAGGACAGGGGGCACTGAAGCTTTCTTT. As protein: CASSLRTGGTEAFF.

The genes are TRBV6-2 or TRBV6-3 and TRBJ2-7; D gene unclear. V gave up 3 bases and J gave up 2 bases, with 5 bases separating them. This CDR3 has 12 amino acids. Per the germline V gene, CDR1 is MNHEY and CDR2 is SVGEGT. Written as DNA, the CDR3 is TGTGCCAGCAGTTATAACACCTACGAGCAGTACTTC. Translated, it gives CASSYNTYEQYF.

This clonotype was picked up many times. The gene calls are TRBV3-1 and TRBJ2-4; D is possibly TRBD1 or TRBD2 (5 bases each). The CDR3 runs 12 residues. V lost 5 bases, J lost 7 bases, and 9 bases lay in between. CDR1 LGHDT and CDR2 YNNKEL come from the germline V gene (reference sequence). CDR3: CASSSEGNIQYF. The CDR3 coding sequence is TGTGCCAGCAGCTCCGAGGGGAACATTCAGTACTTC.

A few counts support this clonotype. J is TRBJ2-7 and V is TRBV6-2 or TRBV6-3; the D is unclear. The germline gives CDR1 MNHEY, CDR2 SVGEGT. The CDR3 runs to 12 residues. V was cut by 5 bases and J by 4 bases, with 9 bases left in between. The CDR3 DNA reads as TGTGCCAGCAGTGCCCAGACTTACGAGCAGTACTTC. It yields the protein CASSAQTYEQYF.

This clonotype has just a few counts. This chain uses TRBV5-1 with TRBJ1-2, with 10 positions matching TRBD1. The CDR3 spans 15 residues. The trim removed 2 bases at V and 6 bases at J, leaving 7 bases unmatched. Germline CDR1 and CDR2: SGHRS and YFSETQ. The CDR3 here is CASSFRDRGVDGYTF. The CDR3 nucleotides read TGCGCCAGCAGCTTCCGGGACAGGGGAGTCGATGGCTACACCTTC.

This clonotype has just a few counts. This chain links TRBV20-1 with TRBJ2-1; perhaps TRBD2 as D (7 bases). Trimming cost V 5 bases and J 0 bases, with 14 bases left between them. Germline V lookup: CDR1 DFQATT, CDR2 SNEGSKA (reference sequence). The CDR3 is 15 amino acids. In DNA, the CDR3 is TGCAGTGCTCCAAAGGGGGACTACTCCTACAATGAGCAGTTCTTC. It is translated as CSAPKGDYSYNEQFF.

A few counts support this clonotype. The chain carries TRBV5-6 and TRBJ1-1; TRBD1 is a possible D gene (6 bases). V lost 4 bases, J lost 7 bases, and 8 bases lay in between. This CDR3 contains 11 residues. CDR1 and CDR2 (germline): SGHDT, YYEEEE. CDR3 protein: CASSRQDEAFF. In DNA form, the CDR3 reads TGTGCCAGCAGCAGACAGGATGAAGCTTTCTTT. Using reference TRBV5-6 and TRBJ1-1 for the parts outside the CDR3, the full variable domain is DAGVTQSPTHLIKTRGQQVTLRCSPKSGHDTVSWYQQALGQGPQFIFQYYEEEERQRGNFPDRFSGHQFPNYSSELNVNALLLGDSALYLCASSRQDEAFFGQGTRLTVV.

This clonotype was counted many times. This sequence joins TRBV27 and TRBJ2-1, with D perhaps TRBD2 (5 bases). Trimming removed 3 bases from V and 9 bases from J, with 12 bases in between. Germline CDR1 MNHEY, CDR2 SMNVEV (reference sequence). This CDR3 has 13 residues. The CDR3 coding sequence is TGTGCCAGCAGTTTTCGGCTAGCCCGTGAGCAGTTCTTC. Translating it yields CASSFRLAREQFF.

In its sample, this clonotype was seen a few times. V gene TRBV7-9 combines with J gene TRBJ2-7; TRBD2 agrees at 9 bases. With 5 bases clipped from V and 2 bases from J, the junction kept 10 bases outside the gene matches. The CDR3 has 16 residues. CDR1 is SEHNR and CDR2 is FQNEAQ in the germline V gene (reference sequence). The CDR3 spells CASSLPLASGAYEQYF. In DNA form, the CDR3 reads TGTGCCAGCAGCCTCCCGCTGGCTAGCGGGGCCTACGAGCAGTACTTC.

This chain links TRBV5-1 with TRBJ2-1; D is tentatively TRBD1 or TRBD2 (5 bases each). Between the trimmed V and J ends, which lost 5 bases and 10 bases, there was a span of 10 bases. The CDR3 length is 11 residues. Germline V gene sequence: CDR1 SGHRS, CDR2 YFSETQ. The CDR3, as DNA: TGCGCCAGCAGACACCGGGACGAGCAGTTCTTC. Protein: CASRHRDEQFF.

The CDR3 loop reads CASSLTDLNEQFF. The CDR3 bases are TGTGCCAGCAGCTTGACAGACCTAAATGAGCAGTTCTTC. The rearrangement links TRBV7-9 to TRBJ2-1; D is perhaps TRBD1 (5 bases). With 3 bases removed from V and 7 bases from J, the gap between germline ends came to 10 bases. CDR3 size: 13 residues. CDR1 is SEHNR, CDR2 FQNEAQ, per germline (reference sequence).

This clonotype was found many times. The V call is TRBV12-3 or TRBV12-4, the J call TRBJ2-3; no clear D gene. The V gene lost 1 base and the J gene lost 4 bases, with 9 bases spanning the gap. The CDR3 runs to 14 residues. The CDR3 nucleotides read TGTGCCAGCAGTTTAGGAGTATCGCCAGATACGCAGTATTTT. Its protein is CASSLGVSPDTQYF.

A few counts support this clonotype. The V call is TRBV5-6, the J call TRBJ2-3; tentatively, D is TRBD1 (6 bases). The germline V gene encodes CDR1 SGHDT and CDR2 YYEEEE. CDR3 length: 14 amino acids. The V end was cut by 7 bases, the J end by 1 base, with 13 bases between. As DNA, the CDR3 is TGTGCCAGCGAAACAGGGATCCGCACAGATACGCAGTATTTT. Protein: CASETGIRTDTQYF.